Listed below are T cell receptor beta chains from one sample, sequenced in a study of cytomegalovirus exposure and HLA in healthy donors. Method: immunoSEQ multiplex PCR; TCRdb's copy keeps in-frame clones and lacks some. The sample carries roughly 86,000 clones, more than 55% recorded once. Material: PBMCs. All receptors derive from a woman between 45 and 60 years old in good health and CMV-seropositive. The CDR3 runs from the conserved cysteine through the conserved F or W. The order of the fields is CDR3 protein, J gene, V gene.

CDR3aa: CASSTRQNSPLHF
j_gene: TRBJ1-6
v_gene: TRBV21-1

CDR3aa: CASSQANDRGLRYEQYF
j_gene: TRBJ2-7
v_gene: TRBV4-2

CDR3aa: CASSQEPETWNYNEQFF
j_gene: TRBJ2-1
v_gene: TRBV4-3

CDR3aa: CASSLDGQGVHSPLHF
j_gene: TRBJ1-6
v_gene: TRBV7-2

CDR3aa: CASSATGTDTEAFF
j_gene: TRBJ1-1
v_gene: TRBV5-1

CDR3aa: CASSPFRGQNYEQYF
j_gene: TRBJ2-7
v_gene: TRBV7-9

CDR3aa: CASSLVAAPQDTQYF
j_gene: TRBJ2-3
v_gene: TRBV5-1

CDR3aa: CASSYGQGQYEQYF
j_gene: TRBJ2-7
v_gene: TRBV6-5

CDR3aa: CASSLSSNYGYTF
j_gene: TRBJ1-2
v_gene: TRBV5-8

CDR3aa: CASSESGTSGYYNEQFF
j_gene: TRBJ2-1
v_gene: TRBV5-6

CDR3aa: CASSLSIPGETEAFF
j_gene: TRBJ1-1
v_gene: TRBV27

CDR3aa: CASSEPDRLSGANVLTF
j_gene: TRBJ2-6
v_gene: TRBV10-2

CDR3aa: CASSLDRGSYTEAFF
j_gene: TRBJ1-1
v_gene: TRBV28

CDR3aa: CASQGAGNSPLHF
j_gene: TRBJ1-6
v_gene: TRBV30

CDR3aa: CASSQDLGGAYTDTQYF
j_gene: TRBJ2-3
v_gene: TRBV14

CDR3aa: CASSSHGRWSNYGYTF
j_gene: TRBJ1-2
v_gene: TRBV11-2

CDR3aa: CASSLRLNTEAFF
j_gene: TRBJ1-1
v_gene: TRBV11-2

CDR3aa: CASKWDSGTDTQYF
j_gene: TRBJ2-3
v_gene: TRBV6-5

CDR3aa: CASSVSGTSGGAGEQFF
j_gene: TRBJ2-1
v_gene: TRBV6-1

CDR3aa: CASSYQASSGNTIYF
j_gene: TRBJ1-3
v_gene: TRBV6-5

CDR3aa: CASRATRDSKGGTEAFF
j_gene: TRBJ1-1
v_gene: TRBV27

CDR3aa: CASTPDRNPGNTIYF
j_gene: TRBJ1-3
v_gene: TRBV6-5

CDR3aa: CASSIGQGATNEKLFF
j_gene: TRBJ1-4
v_gene: TRBV19

CDR3aa: CASSPDKGVNYGYTF
j_gene: TRBJ1-2
v_gene: TRBV5-4

CDR3aa: CASSPAASGGPQETQYF
j_gene: TRBJ2-5
v_gene: TRBV9

CDR3aa: CASSYSRQRGLAFF
j_gene: TRBJ1-1
v_gene: TRBV6-5

CDR3aa: CASSPGTGRTDTQYF
j_gene: TRBJ2-3
v_gene: TRBV11-2

CDR3aa: CASSLEGSGRGHNEQFF
j_gene: TRBJ2-1
v_gene: TRBV11-2

CDR3aa: CASSLAGGASYGYTF
j_gene: TRBJ1-2
v_gene: TRBV7-2

CDR3aa: CASSVDAGPVTGELFF
j_gene: TRBJ2-2
v_gene: TRBV9